The 25 T cell receptor beta chains given below trace back to one sample, sequenced in a study of blood T cell repertoires in COVID-19. TCRdb's table, derived via immunoSEQ multiplex PCR, lists solely in-frame clones and lacks some. The table lists a few hundred thousand clones, approximately 89% of them singletons. The sequenced sample consisted of PBMCs or T cells enriched from blood (not recorded which). The origin of the receptors is a man aged 35-49 years in a cohort exposed to, infected with or recovered from COVID-19 (not recorded which).

A note on this clone: The sample holds other DNA sequences that translate to the same CDR3. The chain carries TRBV14 and TRBJ1-1, with TRBD1 matching over 8 bases. CDR3 size: 14 residues. Per germline, CDR1 SGHDN and CDR2 FVKESK. Trimming at V came to 4 bases and at J to 5 bases, leaving 6 bases not matched to a gene. The CDR3 coding sequence is TGTGCCAGCAGCCCGGACAGGGAGGGAACTGAAGCTTTCTTT. This codes for CASSPDREGTEAFF.

In DNA form, the CDR3 reads TGTGCCAGTTGGACTAGCGGGAGTCCCTACGAGCAGTACTTC. Its protein product is CASWTSGSPYEQYF. The chain is built from TRBV27 and TRBJ2-7; 13 nucleotides agree with TRBD2. CDR3 size: 14 residues. V lost 9 bases to trimming and J lost 2 bases; unmatched junction nucleotides: 4. Germline V gene data show CDR1 as MNHEY and CDR2 as SMNVEV (reference sequence).

The chain couples TRBV29-1 to TRBJ2-3, with 7 nucleotides matching TRBD2. V dropped 2 bases and J dropped 1; count of bases not matched to a gene: 3. Germline V gives CDR1 SQVTM, CDR2 ANQGSEA. The CDR3 has 14 residues. Here the CDR3 DNA reads TGCAGCGTTGAACGGCTAGCGGGCACAGATACGCAGTATTTT. Translated: CSVERLAGTDTQYF.

This chain links TRBV5-1 with TRBJ1-2, with 8 bases fitting TRBD1. This CDR3 spans 16 amino acids. Germline CDR1 and CDR2: SGHRS and YFSETQ. V was pared by 0 bases and J by 10 bases, with 14 bases of the junction left unmatched. The CDR3 reads CASSLGGQGNARIYTF. As DNA, the CDR3 is TGCGCCAGCAGCTTGGGAGGACAGGGTAATGCTCGGATCTACACCTTC.

The chain joins TRBV7-8 to TRBJ2-5, with TRBD2 matching over 10 bases. The CDR3 is made up of 16 amino acids. V lost 1 base, J lost 5 bases, and 7 bases stayed unmatched. Germline loops: CDR1 SGHVS, CDR2 FQNEAQ. CDR3 in amino acids: CASSLVVAGGGETQYF. CDR3 in DNA: TGTGCCAGCAGCTTAGTAGTAGCGGGAGGAGGGGAGACCCAGTACTTC.

The gene calls are TRBV18 and TRBJ2-2, with a possible D match to TRBD1 (5 bases). Trimming stripped 2 bases from V and 1 base from J, with 8 bases between. Germline V gene data show CDR1 as KGHSH and CDR2 as LQKENI. The CDR3 covers 15 residues. The CDR3 DNA follows: TGTGCCAGCTCACCATCAGGACAGAACACCGGGGAGCTGTTTTTT. Its protein is CASSPSGQNTGELFF.

This clone was recorded once. The genes are TRBV5-8 and TRBJ1-3, with unresolved D. V shed 1 base and J shed 4 bases, with 12 bases lying between them. Looked up from germline, CDR1 is SGHTS and CDR2 is YDEGEE. The CDR3 consists of 15 residues. CDR3 sequence: CASSLLVGRGNTIYF. The CDR3 DNA reads as TGTGCCAGCAGCTTGCTTGTGGGGAGAGGAAACACCATATATTTT. Together with reference TRBV5-8 and TRBJ1-3, the CDR3 gives the full variable domain: EAGVTQSPTHLIKTRGQQATLRCSPISGHTSVYWYQQALGLGLQFLLWYDEGEERNRGNFPPRFSGRQFPNYSSELNVNALELEDSALYLCASSLLVGRGNTIYFGEGSWLTVV.

The rearrangement links TRBV18 to TRBJ2-5, with D maybe TRBD1 (6 bases). The CDR3 is 15 amino acids. V lost 2 bases and J lost 2, with 12 bases in between. From germline, CDR1 is KGHSH and CDR2 LQKENI. The CDR3 DNA follows: TGTGCCAGCTCACCAAGGACAGCGTCTCAAGAGACCCAGTACTTC. Its translation is CASSPRTASQETQYF.

This clone has just one count. The V gene is TRBV5-5, the J gene TRBJ1-2; no definite D call. The CDR3 sequence is 13 residues long. With 4 bases removed from V and 4 bases from J, the gap between germline ends came to 11 bases. CDR1 and CDR2 from the germline V gene are SGHKS and YYEKEE (reference sequence). CDR3 DNA sequence: TGTGCCAGCAGCGAACAGCTTATCTATGGCTACACCTTC. It encodes CASSEQLIYGYTF. The entire variable domain, with the rest obtained from reference TRBV5-5 and TRBJ1-2, is as follows: DAGVTQSPTHLIKTRGQQVTLRCSPISGHKSVSWYQQVLGQGPQFIFQYYEKEERGRGNFPDRFSARQFPNYSSELNVNALLLGDSALYLCASSEQLIYGYTFGSGTRLTVV.

The chain employs TRBV6-5 and TRBJ1-2, with 7 bases matching TRBD1. The CDR3 runs to 15 residues. Trimming at V came to 2 bases and at J to 6 bases, leaving 9 bases not matched to a gene. Germline-derived CDR1 and CDR2 are MNHEY and SVGAGI. CDR3 nucleotide sequence: TGTGCCAGCAGTTACCAAGGGGGCGACGGAAATGGCTACACCTTC. This translates into CASSYQGGDGNGYTF.

The V gene is TRBV9, the J gene TRBJ1-3, with D perhaps matching TRBD1 (6 bases). The CDR3 has 17 amino acids. Germline lookup yields CDR1 SGDLS and CDR2 YYNGEE. V gave up 2 bases and J gave up 0 bases, with 15 bases separating them. The CDR3 spells CASSVSSGQTSGNTIYF. In DNA form, the CDR3 reads TGTGCCAGCAGCGTTTCCTCTGGACAGACCTCTGGAAACACCATATATTTT.

The chain employs TRBV4-1 and TRBJ2-7; 7 nucleotides align to TRBD2. J lost 1 base, V lost 1 base, and 4 bases had no gene match. CDR3 size: 15 residues. Germline CDR1 MGHRA, CDR2 YSYEKL. CDR3 DNA sequence: TGCGCCAGCAGCCAAGCCGGGACTATTTCCTACGAGCAGTACTTC. Residues: CASSQAGTISYEQYF.

This clone was seen just once. The gene calls are TRBV6-5 and TRBJ2-5; D might be TRBD2 (5 bases). Germline CDR1 is MNHEY and CDR2 is SVGAGI. Trimming left V 10 bases short and J 4 bases short, with 22 bases between. CDR3 size: 15 residues. The CDR3 protein is CATTGSVSAGETQYF. The CDR3, as DNA: TGTGCCACCACGGGCAGCGTTAGCGCAGGAGAGACCCAGTACTTC.

The gene calls are TRBV10-3 and TRBJ2-7, with TRBD2 identical over 9 bases. Germline values: CDR1 ENHRY, CDR2 SYGVKD. This CDR3 has 16 residues. V was clipped by 0 bases and J by 2 bases; unmatched bases: 5. CDR3 DNA: TGTGCCATCAGTGAGTCGTCGGCGGGAGGGACCTACGAGCAGTACTTC. This translates into CAISESSAGGTYEQYF.

The J gene is TRBJ2-5, the V gene TRBV6-5; 8 bases are a match to TRBD1. The CDR3 length is 14 residues. J gave up 4 bases and V 7 bases, and 8 bases lay outside the gene matches. Germline V lookup: CDR1 MNHEY, CDR2 SVGAGI. Here the CDR3 DNA reads TGTGCCAGCACTAAAGACAGGGGAGGAGAGACCCAGTACTTC. Translating gives CASTKDRGGETQYF.

This sequence joins TRBV6-4 and TRBJ2-3; D is undetermined. The germline V gene has CDR1 MRHNA and CDR2 SNTAGT. V shed 0 bases and J shed 0 bases, with 4 bases lying between them. The CDR3 has 14 residues. The CDR3: CASSDSGSTDTQYF. The CDR3 bases are TGTGCCAGCAGTGACTCCGGGAGCACAGATACGCAGTATTTT.

The CDR3 nucleotides read TGTGCCACCAGGACAGGGGACGTTTCACCCCTCCACTTT. Translated: CATRTGDVSPLHF. This rearrangement joins TRBV3-1 (or the pseudogene TRBV3-2) to TRBJ1-6, with 9 bases fitting TRBD1. Germline assignment: CDR1 LGHDT and CDR2 YNNKEL (reference sequence). The length of the CDR3 is 13 residues. With 10 bases clipped from V and 9 bases from J, the junction kept 7 bases outside the gene matches.

The J gene is TRBJ1-4, the V gene TRBV4-2; the D gene is possibly TRBD1 (6 bases). V lost 4 bases and J lost 8, with 11 bases in between. Per the germline V gene, CDR1 is LGHNA and CDR2 is YNFKEQ. The CDR3 runs to 13 residues. The chain's CDR3 is CASSPGQSEKLFF. The CDR3 nucleotides read TGTGCCAGCAGCCCCGGACAGTCAGAAAAACTGTTTTTT.

This clone was observed at least ten times. CDR3 sequence (DNA): TGTGCCAGTAGAGCGGGGGGCAATCAGCCCCAGCATTTT. Translation gives CASRAGGNQPQHF. The chain has TRBV19 and TRBJ1-5, with D perhaps TRBD1 (5 bases). V lost 6 bases and J lost 2, with 8 bases in between. The germline V gene encodes CDR1 LNHDA and CDR2 SQIVND (reference sequence). CDR3 size: 13 residues. The variable domain in full, completed from reference TRBV19 and TRBJ1-5, reads DGGITQSPKYLFRKEGQNVTLSCEQNLNHDAMYWYRQDPGQGLRLIYYSQIVNDFQKGDIAEGYSVSREKKESFPLTVTSAQKNPTAFYLCASRAGGNQPQHFGDGTRLSIL.

CDR3 coding DNA: TGCGCCAGCGCGGCCGGGACTAGCGGGAGGATTGAGCAGTTCTTC. It is translated as CASAAGTSGRIEQFF. The chain has TRBV5-1 and TRBJ2-1; 15 bases line up with TRBD2. Germline V gene lookup returns CDR1 SGHRS and CDR2 YFSETQ. V trimming: 7 bases; J trimming: 9 bases; junction bases outside the gene matches: 8. This CDR3 comprises 15 residues.

The genes are TRBV24-1 and TRBJ2-7, with 7 bases fitting TRBD2. The CDR3 is 14 residues long. The V segment lost 8 bases and the J segment 5 bases; nucleotides outside the gene matches: 11. In germline, CDR1 is KGHDR, CDR2 SFDVKD. The CDR3 spells CATMQSGEGNEQYF. The CDR3 coding sequence is TGTGCCACCATGCAGTCCGGGGAGGGCAACGAGCAGTACTTC.

The sample holds one count of this clone. This chain uses TRBV10-2 with TRBJ2-1; D may be TRBD2 (5 bases). The V gene's germline CDR1 is WSHSY and CDR2 SAAADI. This CDR3 has 14 residues. V lost 4 bases and J 1 base, leaving 8 bases between the germline ends. CDR3 sequence reads: CASSASRSYNEQFF. The CDR3 DNA sequence: TGCGCCAGCAGTGCTAGCAGATCCTACAATGAGCAGTTCTTC.

The chain joins TRBV21-1 to TRBJ1-5; TRBD1, as called in the table, went unchecked against the DNA. TRBV21-1 is noted as a pseudogene. CDR3 length: 17 amino acids. CDR3 bases: TGTGCCAGCAGCAAACCCATACCAGTCAGGGGCAATCAGCCCCAGCATTTT. Translation: CASSKPIPVRGNQPQHF.

The rearrangement uses TRBV10-3 and TRBJ1-5; D is perhaps TRBD1 (6 bases). Germline lookup yields CDR1 ENHRY and CDR2 SYGVKD. This CDR3 is built from 13 residues. Deletions cut 6 bases from V and 4 bases from J, with 10 bases between. The CDR3 DNA reads as TGTGCCATCAGCCCCGGACAGAATCAGCCCCAGCATTTT. Translation: CAISPGQNQPQHF.

The chain links TRBV9 to TRBJ2-2; the match to TRBD2 covers 8 bases. This CDR3 has 16 residues. The V and J ends lost 0 bases and 7 bases, in that order; junction bases with no gene match: 8. Germline V CDR1 and CDR2: SGDLS, YYNGEE. For the CDR3, the DNA is TGTGCCAGCAGCGTAGCCGGAGCGGGAGCGGTCGGGGAGCTGTTTTTT. Encoded protein: CASSVAGAGAVGELFF.